Below, one TCR beta chain is given with its context. Measured with immunoSEQ multiplex PCR; TCRdb has only the in-frame clones, and not every one. This sample carries tens of thousands of clones, 92% of them seen once, and the ten largest clones take roughly 0.2%. Germline V gene lookup returns CDR1 SQVTM and CDR2 ANQGSEA. V lost 0 bases and J 15 bases, leaving 12 bases between the germline ends. The CDR3 spans 11 residues. The data originate from a study of T cell changes during pregnancy in multiple sclerosis. The sequence derives from a female donor with multiple sclerosis, enrolled in a pregnancy study. Sequencing used CD4+ T cells from peripheral blood mononuclear cells, obtained in the second trimester of pregnancy. J is TRBJ2-1 and V is TRBV29-1, with D unresolved. The CDR3 coding sequence is TGCAGCGTTGAAGAAAGGAAGCGCCCGTTCTTC. It codes for CSVEERKRPFF.